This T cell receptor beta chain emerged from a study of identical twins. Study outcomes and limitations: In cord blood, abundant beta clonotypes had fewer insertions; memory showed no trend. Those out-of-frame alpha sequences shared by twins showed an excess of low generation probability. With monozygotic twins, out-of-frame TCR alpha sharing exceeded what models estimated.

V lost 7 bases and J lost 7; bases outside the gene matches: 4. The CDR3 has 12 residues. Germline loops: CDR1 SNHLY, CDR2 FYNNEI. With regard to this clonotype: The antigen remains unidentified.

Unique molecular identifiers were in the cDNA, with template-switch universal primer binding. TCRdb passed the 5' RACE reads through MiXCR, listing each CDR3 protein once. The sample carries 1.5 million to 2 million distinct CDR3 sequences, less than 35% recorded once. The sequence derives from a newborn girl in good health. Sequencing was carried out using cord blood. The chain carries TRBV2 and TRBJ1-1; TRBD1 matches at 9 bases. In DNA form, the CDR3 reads TGTGCCAGCACCCGACAGGGGGGTGAAGCTTTCTTT. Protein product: CASTRQGGEAFF.